The source of this T cell receptor (beta chain) is a study of T cells expressing NK-cell markers. The CDR3 has 14 residues. The germline gives CDR1 SGHTA, CDR2 FQGNSA. Following a re-call of the 5' RACE reads, TCRdb has one entry per CDR3 protein and lacks DNA. The sample includes about 260,000 distinct CDR3 sequences. The TCR sequence derives from a man between 18 and 29 years old in good health. The sample taken for sequencing was blood T cells: a sorted CD56 or NKG2C T cell subset, CD4+ or CD8+ T cells, or bulk PBMC T cells (not recorded which). The chain recombines TRBV7-2 with TRBJ2-7; lacking DNA, the TRBD1 call made by TCRdb goes unchecked. The chain's CDR3 is CASSARTGTYEQYF.